A selection of T cell receptor beta chains follows, all from one sample in a study of cytomegalovirus exposure and HLA in healthy donors. Sequencing was performed with immunoSEQ multiplex PCR; in TCRdb, only in-frame clones are kept and a portion is missing. The sample records some 150,000 clones, roughly 85% being singletons. Source material: PBMCs. These receptors all come from a man between 35 and 55 years old in good health and CMV-seronegative. Each CDR3 is given with its conserved first and last residue. Each record gives: J gene, D gene, clone size, V gene, CDR3 protein, CDR3 DNA. D genes are given only for firm matches. Clone size appears in some rows only: once, few, many, or a class for an expanded clone.

TRBJ2-1	TRBD2	-	TRBV4-1	CASSQERLAGNEQFF	TGCGCCAGCAGCCAAGAACGGCTAGCGGGAAACGAGCAGTTCTTC
TRBJ2-7	-	-	TRBV7-2	CASSLEGGWGEQYF	TGTGCCAGCAGCCTAGAGGGGGGGTGGGGCGAGCAGTACTTC
TRBJ2-7	-	-	TRBV7-2	CASTLGWGASYEQYF	TGTGCCAGCACCCTCGGGTGGGGAGCGTCCTACGAGCAGTACTTC
TRBJ1-4	TRBD1	-	TRBV5-4	CASSLGTGGRDEKLFF	TGTGCCAGCAGCCTGGGGACAGGCGGTCGGGATGAAAAACTGTTTTTT
TRBJ2-2	-	-	TRBV5-4	CASSPPRDGGELFF	TGTGCCAGCAGCCCCCCGCGGGACGGCGGGGAGCTGTTTTTT
TRBJ2-7	TRBD2	-	TRBV30	CAWSVRGGREQYF	TGTGCCTGGAGTGTTCGGGGGGGACGCGAGCAGTACTTC
TRBJ2-7	-	-	TRBV6-4	CASSDWTEYEQYF	TGTGCCAGCAGTGACTGGACTGAATACGAGCAGTACTTC
TRBJ2-1	-	-	TRBV6-1	CASSRLVSYNEQFF	TGTGCCAGCAGTAGACTAGTATCCTACAATGAGCAGTTCTTC
TRBJ1-3	TRBD1	-	TRBV6-1	CASRTTGRYGNTIYF	TGTGCCAGCAGAACGACAGGGCGGTATGGAAACACCATATATTTT
TRBJ1-5	-	-	TRBV6-5	CASSSRFGNQPQHF	TGTGCCAGCAGTTCGAGGTTTGGCAATCAGCCCCAGCATTTT
TRBJ2-2	-	-	TRBV18	CASSPSGSNTGELFF	TGTGCCAGCTCACCGTCGGGATCGAACACCGGGGAGCTGTTTTTT
TRBJ1-2	-	-	TRBV19	CASAPQANNYGYTF	TGTGCCAGTGCCCCGCAGGCCAATAACTATGGCTACACCTTC
TRBJ2-3	-	few	TRBV6-1	CASKAGGSDTQYF	TGTGCCAGCAAGGCAGGGGGGTCAGATACGCAGTATTTT
TRBJ2-4	TRBD2	-	TRBV28	CASLLSGRSSQYF	TGTGCCAGCCTCCTCAGCGGGAGGAGCAGTCAGTACTTC
TRBJ2-3	TRBD1	-	TRBV28	CASSSLGTGDTDTQYF	TGTGCCAGCAGTTCCCTGGGGACAGGGGACACAGATACGCAGTATTTT
TRBJ2-1	TRBD2	-	TRBV5-6	CASSEGLAGVNEQFF	TGTGCCAGCAGCGAGGGACTAGCGGGAGTCAATGAGCAGTTCTTC
TRBJ2-7	-	-	TRBV4-1	CASSQVGVREQYF	TGCGCCAGCAGCCAAGTAGGGGTCCGCGAGCAGTACTTC
TRBJ2-7	TRBD2	-	TRBV5-6	CASSLGLAVYEQYF	TGTGCCAGCAGCCTGGGACTAGCAGTCTACGAGCAGTACTTC
TRBJ1-1	-	once	TRBV18	CASSPSVMGTEAFF	TGTGCCAGCTCACCAAGCGTTATGGGCACTGAAGCTTTCTTT
TRBJ2-7	TRBD1	-	TRBV6-5	CASSRGGAYEQYF	TGTGCCAGCAGTCGAGGGGGCGCCTACGAGCAGTACTTC
TRBJ2-1	-	many	TRBV29-1	CSVEGLFPEQFF	TGCAGCGTTGAAGGACTATTCCCCGAGCAGTTCTTC
TRBJ1-1	-	-	TRBV5-1	CASSFVGGAEAFF	TGCGCCAGCAGCTTCGTAGGGGGAGCTGAAGCTTTCTTT
TRBJ2-4	TRBD2	few	TRBV6-5	CASSYGGSLNSQYF	TGTGCCAGCAGTTACGGCGGGAGTCTGAACAGTCAGTACTTC
TRBJ2-3	TRBD1	-	TRBV10-3	CAISESRTGTGATDTQYF	TGTGCCATCAGTGAATCCCGGACCGGGACAGGAGCCACAGATACGCAGTATTTT
TRBJ2-1	TRBD2	once	TRBV19	CASTPGLAYNEQFF	TGTGCCAGTACCCCGGGACTAGCGTACAATGAGCAGTTCTTC
TRBJ2-2	TRBD2	few	TRBV5-4	CASSLAGTSGIGELFF	TGTGCCAGCAGCTTGGCAGGGACTAGCGGGATCGGGGAGCTGTTTTTT
TRBJ1-2	-	-	TRBV5-5	CASSLGWTAGSGYTF	TGTGCCAGCAGCTTGGGATGGACAGCGGGGAGCGGCTACACCTTC
TRBJ2-7	-	-	TRBV9	CASSVGRVGYEQYF	TGTGCCAGCAGCGTAGGCAGGGTAGGCTACGAGCAGTACTTC
TRBJ2-7	-	-	TRBV5-1	CASSLASDEQYF	TGCGCCAGCAGCTTGGCTAGCGACGAGCAGTACTTC
TRBJ2-7	TRBD2	-	TRBV5-4	CASSGQPSGRTREQYF	TGTGCCAGCAGCGGCCAACCTAGCGGCCGAACCCGCGAGCAGTACTTC
TRBJ1-6	-	-	TRBV9	CASSATEPYNSPLHF	TGTGCCAGCAGCGCGACAGAACCGTATAATTCACCCCTCCACTTT
TRBJ2-2	-	-	TRBV29-1	CSAAFGGAGELFF	TGCAGCGCTGCCTTCGGGGGAGCTGGGGAGCTGTTTTTT
TRBJ1-2	-	once	TRBV30	CAWSSPGGYGYTF	TGTGCCTGGAGTTCACCGGGGGGCTATGGCTACACCTTC
TRBJ2-2	-	-	TRBV15	CATSLRQLTGELFF	TGTGCCACCAGCTTACGACAGTTAACCGGGGAGCTGTTTTTT
TRBJ1-4	TRBD1	few	TRBV6-5	CASSEGAANEKLFF	TGTGCCAGCAGCGAGGGGGCGGCTAATGAAAAACTGTTTTTT
TRBJ2-5	-	-	TRBV6-1	CASSYDGEETQYF	TGTGCCAGCAGTTATGACGGGGAAGAGACCCAGTACTTC
TRBJ2-3	-	once	TRBV9	CASSVEHRETDTQYF	TGTGCCAGCAGCGTAGAACACAGGGAAACAGATACGCAGTATTTT
TRBJ1-5	-	-	TRBV30	CAWNKLEGQPQHF	TGTGCCTGGAATAAATTGGAGGGGCAGCCCCAGCATTTT
TRBJ2-7	TRBD2	-	TRBV7-8	CASSLAAPSGSHNSYEQYF	TGTGCCAGCAGCTTAGCCGCCCCTAGCGGGAGCCATAATTCCTACGAGCAGTACTTC
TRBJ2-2	-	once	TRBV11-2	CASSLNPGENTGELFF	TGTGCCAGCAGCTTAAACCCCGGGGAGAACACCGGGGAGCTGTTTTTT
TRBJ1-5	-	once	TRBV5-1	CASSLALNQPQHF	TGCGCCAGCAGCTTGGCCCTCAATCAGCCCCAGCATTTT
TRBJ2-5	-	-	TRBV4-1	CASSQAWGEETQYF	TGCGCCAGCAGCCAAGCGTGGGGGGAAGAGACCCAGTACTTC
TRBJ1-3	-	-	TRBV11-3	CASSLGGDRYSGNTIYF	TGTGCCAGCAGCTTAGGCGGGGACCGTTACTCTGGAAACACCATATATTTT
TRBJ2-7	-	-	TRBV27	CASSFSRGAYEQYF	TGTGCCAGCAGTTTTTCCAGGGGCGCCTACGAGCAGTACTTC
TRBJ2-3	TRBD2	-	TRBV15	CATSRDKGGRGRDTQYF	TGTGCCACCAGCAGAGATAAAGGCGGGAGAGGGAGAGATACGCAGTATTTT
TRBJ2-1	TRBD2	once	TRBV7-8	CASSLVSGRALPGNEQFF	TGTGCCAGCAGCTTAGTTAGCGGGAGGGCCCTCCCTGGGAATGAGCAGTTCTTC
TRBJ1-2	-	few	TRBV28	CASSSLRGRGGYTF	TGTGCCAGCAGTTCCCTCAGGGGTCGAGGTGGCTACACCTTC
TRBJ2-3	TRBD1	-	TRBV11-3	CASSFITGQTQYF	TGTGCCAGCAGCTTCATCACGGGACAGACGCAGTATTTT
TRBJ2-7	TRBD2	-	TRBV19	CASSMTSGAYEQYF	TGTGCCAGTAGTATGACTAGCGGAGCCTACGAGCAGTACTTC
TRBJ2-7	-	-	TRBV21-1	CASSQVGGTSGTSYEQYF	TGTGCCAGCAGCCAGGTGGGGGGGACTAGCGGGACATCCTACGAGCAGTACTTC
TRBJ2-2	-	-	TRBV10-3	CATSQAVTGELFF	TGTGCCACCTCACAAGCGGTCACCGGGGAGCTGTTTTTT
TRBJ1-1	-	-	TRBV18	CASSPGADTEAFF	TGTGCCAGCTCACCAGGGGCGGACACTGAAGCTTTCTTT
TRBJ1-5	-	-	TRBV4-1	CASSQVRVSNQPQHF	TGCGCCAGCAGCCAAGTTCGGGTTAGCAATCAGCCCCAGCATTTT
TRBJ2-2	-	few	TRBV28	CASSLQVRTGELFF	TGTGCCAGCAGTTTACAGGTCCGTACCGGGGAGCTGTTTTTT
TRBJ2-7	TRBD2	-	TRBV6-5	CASKTSGSVHEQYF	TGTGCCAGCAAGACTAGCGGGAGCGTCCACGAGCAGTACTTC
TRBJ2-5	-	few	TRBV14	CASSQGGGPGPGAQYF	TGTGCCAGCAGCCAAGGGGGGGGCCCCGGTCCGGGGGCCCAGTACTTC
TRBJ2-4	-	-	TRBV10-3	CAISESGAEEDIQYF	TGTGCCATCAGTGAGTCGGGGGCTGAGGAGGACATTCAGTACTTC
TRBJ2-1	-	-	TRBV19	CASFPGTFGASSYNEQFF	TGTGCCAGTTTCCCCGGTACGTTCGGAGCGTCCTCCTACAATGAGCAGTTCTTC
TRBJ1-1	-	few	TRBV6-5	CASGDRENTEAFF	TGTGCCAGCGGTGATAGAGAGAACACTGAAGCTTTCTTT